This T cell receptor (beta chain) was sequenced for a study of ipilimumab plus nivolumab after autologous stem cell transplantation. Study context: DLBCL patients had primary refractory or relapsed disease.

Turning to this clone: The antigen is not known.

Patients got ipilimumab 1 mg/kg beginning 14 to 28 days post-transplant. Dosing: nivolumab 3 mg/kg IV, weeks 1, 4, 7, 10, then every two weeks to week 26. Broader study findings: Per the authors, repertoire, Treg and microbiota data justify further study.

V was pared by 4 bases and J by 3 bases, with 7 bases of the junction left unmatched. Per the germline V gene, CDR1 is SGHDT and CDR2 is YYEEEE. CDR3 length: 15 residues. The assay was immunoSEQ multiplex PCR, and TCRdb's table has in-frame clones only and misses some. Of 15,000 or so clones in the sample, about 81% are singletons; the top ten hold 23%. The sample in question was PBMCs, obtained in a trial of ipilimumab plus nivolumab as post-transplant consolidation. The source is a male donor with diffuse large B-cell lymphoma. The chain has TRBV5-6 and TRBJ1-3; TRBD1 agrees at 7 bases. CDR3 region: CASSPGGGYGNTIYF. The DNA for the CDR3 is TGTGCCAGCAGCCCAGGGGGAGGGTATGGAAACACCATATATTTT.